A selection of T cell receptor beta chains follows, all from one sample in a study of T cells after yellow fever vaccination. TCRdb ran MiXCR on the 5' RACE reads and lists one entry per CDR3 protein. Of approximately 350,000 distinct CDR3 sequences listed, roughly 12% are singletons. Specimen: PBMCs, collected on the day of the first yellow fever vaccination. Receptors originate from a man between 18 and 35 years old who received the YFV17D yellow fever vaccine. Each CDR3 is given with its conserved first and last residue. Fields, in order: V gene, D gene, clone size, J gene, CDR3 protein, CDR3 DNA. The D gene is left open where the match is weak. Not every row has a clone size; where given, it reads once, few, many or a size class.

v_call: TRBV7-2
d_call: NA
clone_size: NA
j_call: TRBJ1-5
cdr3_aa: CASSLWGQGNQPQHF
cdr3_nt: TGTGCCAGCAGCTTATGGGGCCAGGGCAATCAGCCCCAGCATTTT

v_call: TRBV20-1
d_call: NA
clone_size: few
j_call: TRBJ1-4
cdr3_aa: CSAKLVGGLFF
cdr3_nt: TGCAGTGCTAAATTAGTGGGGGGACTGTTTTTT

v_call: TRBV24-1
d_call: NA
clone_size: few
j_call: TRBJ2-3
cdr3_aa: CATSHGSTDTQYF
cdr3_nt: TGTGCCACCAGTCACGGTAGCACAGATACGCAGTATTTT

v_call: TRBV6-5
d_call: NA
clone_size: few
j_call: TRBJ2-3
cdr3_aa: CASSYDPGAGTDTQYF
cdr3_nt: TGTGCCAGCAGTTACGATCCGGGGGCGGGGACAGATACGCAGTATTTT

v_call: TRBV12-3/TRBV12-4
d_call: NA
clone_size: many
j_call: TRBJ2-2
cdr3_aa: CASSWGGTSTGELFF
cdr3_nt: TGTGCCAGCAGTTGGGGGGGCACTTCCACCGGGGAGCTGTTTTTT

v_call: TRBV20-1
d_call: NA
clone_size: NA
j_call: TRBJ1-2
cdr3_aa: CSAPFWEYGYTF
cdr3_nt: TGCAGTGCCCCATTCTGGGAGTATGGCTACACCTTC

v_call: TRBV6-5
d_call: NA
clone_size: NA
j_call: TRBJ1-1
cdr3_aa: CGSSYSFGLMNTEAFF
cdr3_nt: TGTGGCAGCAGTTACTCGTTTGGACTGATGAACACTGAAGCTTTCTTT

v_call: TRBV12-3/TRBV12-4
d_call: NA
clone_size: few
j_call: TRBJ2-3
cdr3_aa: CASSLVRLFRNTDTQYF
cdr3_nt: TGTGCCAGCAGTTTGGTCCGTCTGTTTAGGAACACAGATACGCAGTATTTT

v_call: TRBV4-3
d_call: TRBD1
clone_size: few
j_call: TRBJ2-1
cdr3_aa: CASSQGQGDNEQFF
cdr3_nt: TGCGCCAGCAGCCAAGGACAGGGAGACAATGAGCAGTTCTTC

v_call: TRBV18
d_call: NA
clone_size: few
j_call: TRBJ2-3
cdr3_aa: CASSSGEDTQYF
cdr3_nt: TGTGCCAGCTCATCAGGCGAAGATACGCAGTATTTT

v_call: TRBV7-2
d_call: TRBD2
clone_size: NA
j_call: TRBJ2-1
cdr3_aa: CASSLGPSGGRNEQFF
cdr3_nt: TGTGCCAGCAGCTTAGGTCCTAGCGGGGGACGCAATGAGCAGTTCTTC

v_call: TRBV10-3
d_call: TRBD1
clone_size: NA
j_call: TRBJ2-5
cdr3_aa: CAISGGQEETQYF
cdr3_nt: TGTGCCATCAGTGGAGGACAGGAAGAGACCCAGTACTTC

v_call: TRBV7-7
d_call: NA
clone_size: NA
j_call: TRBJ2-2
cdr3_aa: CASSLRTDNTGELFF
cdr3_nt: TGTGCCAGCAGCTTACGGACAGATAACACCGGGGAGCTGTTTTTT

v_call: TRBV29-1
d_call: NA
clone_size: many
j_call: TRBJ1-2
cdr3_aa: CSVEDSEANYGYTF
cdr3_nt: TGCAGCGTTGAAGATAGCGAGGCCAACTATGGCTACACCTTC

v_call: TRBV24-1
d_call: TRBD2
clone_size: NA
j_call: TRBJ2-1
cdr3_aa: CATSDSSRGGVYNEQFF
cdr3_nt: TGTGCCACCAGTGATTCCTCTCGGGGGGGCGTCTACAATGAGCAGTTCTTC

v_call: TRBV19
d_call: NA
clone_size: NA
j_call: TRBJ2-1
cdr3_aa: CASSGFLDRTSNNEQFF
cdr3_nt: TGTGCCAGTAGCGGGTTTCTAGACAGAACCTCCAACAATGAGCAGTTCTTC

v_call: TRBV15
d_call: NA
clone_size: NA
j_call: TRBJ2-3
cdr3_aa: CATSRDAGQPLLYF
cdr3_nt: TGTGCCACCAGCAGAGATGCAGGGCAGCCCCTTCTGTATTTT

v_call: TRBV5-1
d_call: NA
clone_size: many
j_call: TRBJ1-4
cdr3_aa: CASSLDSRKEKLFF
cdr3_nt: TGCGCCAGCAGCTTGGATTCAAGGAAAGAAAAACTGTTTTTT

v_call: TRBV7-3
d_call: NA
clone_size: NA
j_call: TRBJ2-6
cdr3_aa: CASSLTGTPSGANVLTF
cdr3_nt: TGTGCCAGCAGTTTAACCGGGACGCCCTCTGGGGCCAACGTCCTGACTTTC

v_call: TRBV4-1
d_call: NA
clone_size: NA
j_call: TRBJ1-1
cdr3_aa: CASSQGNRAENTEAFF
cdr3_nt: TGCGCCAGCAGCCAGGGGAACAGGGCAGAAAACACTGAAGCTTTCTTT

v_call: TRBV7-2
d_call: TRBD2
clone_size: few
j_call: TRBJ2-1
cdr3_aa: CASKSRPAGPAEQFF
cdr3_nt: TGTGCCAGCAAAAGTCGGCCAGCGGGGCCCGCAGAGCAGTTCTTC

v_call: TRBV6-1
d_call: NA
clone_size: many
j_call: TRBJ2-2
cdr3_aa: CASTKLGVTGELFF
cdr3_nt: TGTGCCAGCACTAAGTTGGGGGTAACCGGGGAGCTGTTTTTT

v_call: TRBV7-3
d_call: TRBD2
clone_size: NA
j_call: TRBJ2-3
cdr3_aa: CASSLRGGAPRDTQYF
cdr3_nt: TGTGCCAGCAGCTTACGCGGGGGGGCCCCCCGAGATACGCAGTATTTT

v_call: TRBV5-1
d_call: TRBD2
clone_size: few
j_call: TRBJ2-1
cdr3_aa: CASSLAGGLAGTLYNEQFF
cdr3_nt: TGCGCCAGCAGCTTGGCCGGGGGACTAGCGGGGACACTATACAATGAGCAGTTCTTC